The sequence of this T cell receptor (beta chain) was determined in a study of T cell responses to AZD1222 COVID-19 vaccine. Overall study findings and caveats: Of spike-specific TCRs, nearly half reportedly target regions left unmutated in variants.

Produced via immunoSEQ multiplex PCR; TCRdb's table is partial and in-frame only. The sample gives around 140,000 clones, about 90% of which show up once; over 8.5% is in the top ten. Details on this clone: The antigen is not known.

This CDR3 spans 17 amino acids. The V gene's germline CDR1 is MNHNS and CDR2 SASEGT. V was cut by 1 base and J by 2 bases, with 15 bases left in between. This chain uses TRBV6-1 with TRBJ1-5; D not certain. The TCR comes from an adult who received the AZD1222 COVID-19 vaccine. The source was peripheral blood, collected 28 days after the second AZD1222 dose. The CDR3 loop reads CASSEDSWAVGNQPQHF. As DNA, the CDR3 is TGTGCCAGCAGTGAAGACAGTTGGGCGGTAGGCAATCAGCCCCAGCATTTT.